Detailed here is one T cell receptor (beta chain). What antigen it recognizes has not been identified. No per-base quality is available; no much larger clone lies one base away. The time point tag for this specimen amounts to: blood 2 weeks post-SBRT. Read against the paper, the sample's treatment or condition label means: 15 Gy SBRT to primary tumor, nephrectomy 4 weeks later. To follow tumor-enriched clonotypes, serial peripheral blood was collected from radiation-treated patients at baseline and at 2 weeks and 4 weeks after SBRT. Renal cell carcinoma with clear cell pathology was present in all patients. Genomic DNA for TCR sequencing was prepared using the QIAamp DNA Blood Mini Kit (Qiagen). Samples were included in the analyses only if all quality control checks were passed. These data come from a study of radiation and T cells in renal cell carcinoma (dated by TCRdb to the early 2020s). General notes on the study: The samples were obtained from a clinical trial, where primary renal cell carcinomas were treated with 15 Gy stereotactic body radiation therapy and then removed by nephrectomy 4 weeks afterward. In total, 50 to 60 samples underwent TCR beta sequencing: 25 or so tumors plus 27 peripheral blood samples. In the 40 to 60 samples combined, 4,016,671 unique CDR3 nucleotide sequences were found, encoding roughly 2,500,000 unique CDR3 amino acid sequences.

What the study reported, not specific to this receptor: Because pretreatment tumor biopsies were not available, the study could not determine whether clonotypes were already present within the tumor at baseline. Because the trial had a single-armed design, the trial could not examine how radiation dose or scheduling affected the TCR repertoire. Changes in the blood repertoire were not tracked past 4 weeks after treatment. In blood, the top tumor clonotypes increased from baseline to 2 weeks after radiation and then shrank by 4 weeks, which suggests a temporary expansion of tumor-resident clones.

TCR beta libraries were generated from genomic DNA with the immunoSEQ kit, following the manufacturer's recommendations. For library preparation, a first multiplex PCR was performed with proprietary primers, followed by a second PCR in which unique barcodes were added, and bead cleanups were performed after each round. A positive control reaction and a negative control reaction, both provided in the kit, were run with every batch of samples. The final libraries were assessed on an Agilent 4200 TapeStation D1000 ScreenTape, pooled by volume, and quantified by qPCR. Sequencing was performed on an Illumina NextSeq500 using a MidOutput 150-cycle cartridge, with 156 Read1 cycles, 15 Index1 cycles, and the kit custom primers. The pooled library was loaded at around 1.1 pM, and roughly 20% PhiX control was spiked in. The original pipeline was this. Vendor-processed data were analyzed in R, and a clonotype was defined as all T cells sharing the same CDR3 nucleotide sequence. In the clone abundance analyses, frequencies in each sample were normalized to that sample's 10,000 most abundant clones. Public T cell clones, which averaged fewer than five per sample, were excluded before analysis. Tumor-enriched clonotypes and baseline blood-enriched clonotypes were defined as those with an abundance difference of at least 32-fold between compartments. Clonotypes expanded or contracted between blood time points were identified with a beta-binomial differential abundance model. Similarity between tumor and blood repertoires was quantified using the Baroni-Urbani and Buser coefficient, and groups were compared with two-tailed Wilcoxon tests in R. The immuneACCESS repertoire file appears here via TCRdb, limited to in-frame rearrangements. These files lack a portion of the clones; in checked studies, under half of the deficit traces to unresolved V genes, and the cause of the others is not known. D and trimming come from the DNA, and the V and J calls and clone size come from that table. The sample table holds some 120,000 clones, of which approximately 78% were seen once. 1.9% of the sample belongs to the ten largest clones.

The germline V gene encodes CDR1 MGHDK and CDR2 SYGVNS. Measured from the cysteine to the phenylalanine, the CDR3 is 16 residues long. Only the CDR3 part of the read is kept: 48 bases, read in frame from the first base. From V the trimming removes 0 bases and from J it removes 0 bases, while the gene matches leave 2 bases of the junction unaccounted for. The sample consisted of blood, taken from a patient whose treatment included radiotherapy and nephrectomy. This sequence was found in a woman aged 55 to 70 with renal cell carcinoma. This chain joins TRBV25-1 to TRBJ2-3; TRBD2 fits 8 bases in the junction. CDR3 protein: CASSEYLAGSTDTQYF. The bases are TGTGCCAGCAGTGAATACTTAGCGGGAAGCACAGATACGCAGTATTTT.